The TCR beta chain described here comes from a study of cytomegalovirus exposure and HLA in healthy donors. Vbeta (60) and Jbeta (13) primers were used in the PCR. Sequencing used immunoSEQ multiplex PCR; TCRdb keeps in-frame clones, though not all of them. This table holds about 130,000 clones, roughly 88% found once. Findings of the study overall: A classifier reportedly called cytomegalovirus status with high sensitivity and specificity.

As regards this clone: Antigen: not known. Additional DNA sequences in this sample encode the identical CDR3.

CDR1 and CDR2 (germline): SGDLS, YYNGEE. The V gene lost 0 bases and the J gene lost 0 bases, with 7 bases spanning the gap. This CDR3 has 14 residues. The source is a boy younger than 18 in good health and CMV-seronegative. The source material was PBMCs. The V and J genes are TRBV9 and TRBJ2-7, with a weak D call TRBD1 (6 bases). The CDR3 here is CASSVEDSSYEQYF. CDR3 bases: TGTGCCAGCAGCGTAGAGGACAGCTCCTACGAGCAGTACTTC.